This T cell receptor beta chain was sequenced for a study of response to subunit inactivated influenza vaccine. Overall study findings and caveats: Authors suggested seasonal influenza vaccinations each recruit few new T cells.

The CDR3 covers 15 residues. Germline lookup yields CDR1 SSHAT and CDR2 FNYEAQ (reference sequence). Only a few counts were recorded for this clonotype. Its antigen remains unidentified. At one end, the junction sequence differs from germline, possibly due to a read error. From the RT-PCR reads, TCRdb called clonotypes with MiXCR, one entry per CDR3 protein. This sample has 500,000 to 550,000 distinct CDR3 sequences, with less than 7.5% found just once. The sequences come from PBMCs from blood, collected 23 months after vaccination. The rearrangement uses TRBV7-7 and TRBJ2-1, with D possibly TRBD2 on 6 matching bases. The sequence derives from a man aged 50-75 years who received an inactivated influenza vaccine. This CDR3 is CASRSTSRPFNEQFF. The CDR3 DNA reads TGTGCTAGCAGATCCACTAGCCGACCTTTCAATGAGCAGTTCTTC.